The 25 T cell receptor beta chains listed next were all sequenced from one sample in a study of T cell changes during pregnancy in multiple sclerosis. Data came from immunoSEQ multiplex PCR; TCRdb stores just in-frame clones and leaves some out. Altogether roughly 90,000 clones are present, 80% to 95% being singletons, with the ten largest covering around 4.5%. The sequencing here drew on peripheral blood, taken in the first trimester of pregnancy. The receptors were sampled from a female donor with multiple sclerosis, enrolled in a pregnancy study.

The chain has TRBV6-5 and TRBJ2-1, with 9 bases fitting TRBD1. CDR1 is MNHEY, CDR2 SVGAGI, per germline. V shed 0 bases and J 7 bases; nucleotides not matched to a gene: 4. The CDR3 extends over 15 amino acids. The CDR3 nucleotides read TGTGCCAGCAGTTACTCGCGGGGACAGGGTAATGAGCAGTTCTTC. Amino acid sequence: CASSYSRGQGNEQFF.

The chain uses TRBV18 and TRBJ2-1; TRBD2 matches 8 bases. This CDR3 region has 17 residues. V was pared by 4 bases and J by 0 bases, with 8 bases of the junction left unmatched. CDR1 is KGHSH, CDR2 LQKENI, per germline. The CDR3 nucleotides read TGTGCCAGCTCACGGAGCGCCGGGACTAGCTCCTACAATGAGCAGTTCTTC. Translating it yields CASSRSAGTSSYNEQFF. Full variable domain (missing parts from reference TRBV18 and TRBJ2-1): NAGVMQNPRHLVRRRGQEARLRCSPMKGHSHVYWYRQLPEEGLKFMVYLQKENIIDESGMPKERFSAEFPKEGPSILRIQQVVRGDSAAYFCASSRSAGTSSYNEQFFGPGTRLTVL.

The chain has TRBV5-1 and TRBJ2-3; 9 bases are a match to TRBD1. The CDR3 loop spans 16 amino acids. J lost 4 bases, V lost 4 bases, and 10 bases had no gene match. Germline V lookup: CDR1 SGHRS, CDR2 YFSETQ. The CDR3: CASSGSGTGLPDTQYF. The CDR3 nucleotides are TGCGCCAGCAGCGGGTCCGGGACAGGGTTGCCAGATACGCAGTATTTT.

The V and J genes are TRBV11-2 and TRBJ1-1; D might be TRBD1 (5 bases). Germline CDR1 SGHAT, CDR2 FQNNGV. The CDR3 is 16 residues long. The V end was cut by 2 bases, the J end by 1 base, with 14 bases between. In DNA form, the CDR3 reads TGTGCCAGCAGCTTAACTTTGCGTGGGGCGAACACTGAAGCTTTCTTT. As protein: CASSLTLRGANTEAFF.

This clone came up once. CDR3 DNA: TGTGCCAGCAGCTTGCGAGATACGCAGTATTTT. Protein product: CASSLRDTQYF. V and J are TRBV5-6 and TRBJ2-3; D remains unclear. Per the germline V gene, CDR1 is SGHDT and CDR2 is YYEEEE. Trimming pared 1 base from V and 5 bases from J, leaving 2 bases between. The CDR3 spans 11 residues. The whole variable domain, remainder taken from reference TRBV5-6 and TRBJ2-3, is DAGVTQSPTHLIKTRGQQVTLRCSPKSGHDTVSWYQQALGQGPQFIFQYYEEEERQRGNFPDRFSGHQFPNYSSELNVNALLLGDSALYLCASSLRDTQYFGPGTRLTVL.

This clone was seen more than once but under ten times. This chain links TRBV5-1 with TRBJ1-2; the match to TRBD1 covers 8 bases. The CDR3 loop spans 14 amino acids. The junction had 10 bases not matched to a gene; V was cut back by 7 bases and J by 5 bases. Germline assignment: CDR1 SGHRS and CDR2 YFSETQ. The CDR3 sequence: CASGNRGRPYGYTF. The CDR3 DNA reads TGCGCCAGCGGGAACAGGGGGAGACCTTATGGCTACACCTTC.

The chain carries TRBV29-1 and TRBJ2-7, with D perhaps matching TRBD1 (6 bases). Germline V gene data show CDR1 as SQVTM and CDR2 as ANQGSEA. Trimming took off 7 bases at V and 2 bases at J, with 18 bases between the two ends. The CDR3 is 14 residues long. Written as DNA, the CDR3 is TGCAGCGCAACAACACAGGGACCTGCCTACGAGCAGTACTTC. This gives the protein CSATTQGPAYEQYF.

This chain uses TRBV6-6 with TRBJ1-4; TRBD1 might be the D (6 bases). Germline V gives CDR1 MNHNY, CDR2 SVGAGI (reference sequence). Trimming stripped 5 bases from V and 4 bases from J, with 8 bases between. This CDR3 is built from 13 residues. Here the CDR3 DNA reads TGTGCCAGCAGTGGGGACAATAATGAAAAACTGTTTTTT. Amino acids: CASSGDNNEKLFF.

The CDR3 DNA reads TGTGCCATCAGTGAAGCCCGGACAGGGGGGAGTACAGATACGCAGTATTTT. Its protein is CAISEARTGGSTDTQYF. The chain employs TRBV10-3 and TRBJ2-3, with 10 bases lining up with TRBD1. Germline V CDR1 and CDR2: ENHRY, SYGVKD. This CDR3 is 17 amino acids long. After removal of 3 bases from V and 3 bases from J, the junction contained 9 bases not matched to a gene.

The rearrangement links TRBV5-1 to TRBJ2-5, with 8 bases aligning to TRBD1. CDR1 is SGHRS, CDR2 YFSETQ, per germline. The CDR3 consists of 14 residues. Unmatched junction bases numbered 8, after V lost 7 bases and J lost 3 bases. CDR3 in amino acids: CASASRGLKETQYF. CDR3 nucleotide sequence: TGCGCCAGCGCCTCCAGGGGGCTAAAAGAGACCCAGTACTTC.

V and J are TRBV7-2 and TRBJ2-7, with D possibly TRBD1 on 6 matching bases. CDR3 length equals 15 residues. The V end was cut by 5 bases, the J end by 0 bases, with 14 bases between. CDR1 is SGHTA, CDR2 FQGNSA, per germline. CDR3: CASSPRGQSSYEQYF. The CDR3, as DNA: TGTGCCAGCAGCCCCCGCGGACAGAGCTCCTACGAGCAGTACTTC. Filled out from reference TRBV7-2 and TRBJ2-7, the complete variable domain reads GAGVSQSPSNKVTEKGKDVELRCDPISGHTALYWYRQSLGQGLEFLIYFQGNSAPDKSGLPSDRFSAERTGGSVSTLTIQRTQQEDSAVYLCASSPRGQSSYEQYFGPGTRLTVT.

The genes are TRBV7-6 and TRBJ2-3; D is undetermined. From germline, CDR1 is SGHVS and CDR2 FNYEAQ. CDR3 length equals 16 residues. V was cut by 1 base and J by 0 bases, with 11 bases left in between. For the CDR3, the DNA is TGTGCCAGCAGCTTAGAAAGTCCTACTAGCACAGATACGCAGTATTTT. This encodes CASSLESPTSTDTQYF.

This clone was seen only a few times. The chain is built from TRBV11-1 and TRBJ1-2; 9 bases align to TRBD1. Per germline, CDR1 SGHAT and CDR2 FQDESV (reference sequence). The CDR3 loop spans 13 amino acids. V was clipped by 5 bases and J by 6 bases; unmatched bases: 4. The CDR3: CASSSWTGDGYTF. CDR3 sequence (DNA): TGTGCCAGCAGCAGTTGGACAGGGGATGGCTACACCTTC.

The CDR3 here is CASSLGGAGSDTQYF. CDR3 sequence (DNA): TGTGCCAGCAGTTTAGGGGGGGCCGGTTCAGATACGCAGTATTTT. The chain recombines TRBV27 with TRBJ2-3, with a possible D match to TRBD2 (7 bases). Looked up from germline, CDR1 is MNHEY and CDR2 is SMNVEV (reference sequence). V was shortened by 2 bases and J by 4 bases, with 13 bases between the two germline ends. The CDR3 has 15 amino acids.

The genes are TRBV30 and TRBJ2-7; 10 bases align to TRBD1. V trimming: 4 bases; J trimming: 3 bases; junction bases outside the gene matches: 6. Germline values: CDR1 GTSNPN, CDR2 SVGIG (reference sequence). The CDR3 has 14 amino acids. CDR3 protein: CAWTSGTGDYEQYF. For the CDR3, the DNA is TGTGCCTGGACCTCAGGGACAGGGGACTACGAGCAGTACTTC.

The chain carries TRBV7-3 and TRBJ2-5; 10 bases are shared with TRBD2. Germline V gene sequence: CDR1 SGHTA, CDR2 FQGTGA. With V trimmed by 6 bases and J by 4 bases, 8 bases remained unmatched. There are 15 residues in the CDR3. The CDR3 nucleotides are TGTGCCAGCAGTCTAAGCGGGGGGGCCGGAGAGACCCAGTACTTC. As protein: CASSLSGGAGETQYF.

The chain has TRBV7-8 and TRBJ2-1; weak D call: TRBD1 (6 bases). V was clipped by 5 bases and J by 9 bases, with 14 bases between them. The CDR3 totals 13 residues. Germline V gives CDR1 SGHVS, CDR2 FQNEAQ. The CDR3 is CASSNPTGIEQFF. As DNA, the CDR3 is TGTGCCAGCAGCAACCCAACAGGGATTGAGCAGTTCTTC.

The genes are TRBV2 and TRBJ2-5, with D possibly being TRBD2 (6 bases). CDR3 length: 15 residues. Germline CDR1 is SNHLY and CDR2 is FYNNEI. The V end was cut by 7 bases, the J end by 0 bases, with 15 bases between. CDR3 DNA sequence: TGTGCCAGCAATACAGGAGGGCGGTACCAAGAGACCCAGTACTTC. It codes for CASNTGGRYQETQYF.

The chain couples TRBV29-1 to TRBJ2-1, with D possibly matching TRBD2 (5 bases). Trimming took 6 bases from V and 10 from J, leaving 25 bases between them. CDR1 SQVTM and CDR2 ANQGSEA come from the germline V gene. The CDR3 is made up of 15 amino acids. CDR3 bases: TGCAGCGTCCGCCCGGACTCTCGCACCCTCGGGGAGCAGTTCTTC. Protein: CSVRPDSRTLGEQFF.

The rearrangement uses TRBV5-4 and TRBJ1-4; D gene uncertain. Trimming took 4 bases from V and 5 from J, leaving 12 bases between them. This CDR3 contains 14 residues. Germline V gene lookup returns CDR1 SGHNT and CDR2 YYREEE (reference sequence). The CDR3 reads CASSAQSGNEKLFF. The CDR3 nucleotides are TGTGCCAGCAGCGCTCAATCGGGAAATGAAAAACTGTTTTTT. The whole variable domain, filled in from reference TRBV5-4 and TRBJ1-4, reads ETGVTQSPTHLIKTRGQQVTLRCSSQSGHNTVSWYQQALGQGPQFIFQYYREEENGRGNFPPRFSGLQFPNYSSELNVNALELDDSALYLCASSAQSGNEKLFFGSGTQLSVL.

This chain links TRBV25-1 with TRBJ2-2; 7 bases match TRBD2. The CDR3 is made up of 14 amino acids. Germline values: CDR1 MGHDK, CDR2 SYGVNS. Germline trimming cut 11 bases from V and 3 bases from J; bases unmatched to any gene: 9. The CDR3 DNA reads TGTGCCTCCTCAGTCGGGGGGTACACCGGGGAGCTGTTTTTT. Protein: CASSVGGYTGELFF.

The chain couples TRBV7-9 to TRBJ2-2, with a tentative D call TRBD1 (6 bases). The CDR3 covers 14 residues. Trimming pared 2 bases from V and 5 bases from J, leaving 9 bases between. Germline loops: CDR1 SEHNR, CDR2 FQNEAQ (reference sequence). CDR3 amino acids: CASSLYRVTGELFF. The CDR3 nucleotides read TGTGCCAGCAGCTTATACAGGGTTACCGGGGAGCTGTTTTTT.

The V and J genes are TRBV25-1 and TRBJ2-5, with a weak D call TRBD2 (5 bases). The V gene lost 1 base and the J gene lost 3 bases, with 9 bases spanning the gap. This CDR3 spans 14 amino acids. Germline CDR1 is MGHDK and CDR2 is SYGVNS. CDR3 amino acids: CASSEWKGEETQYF. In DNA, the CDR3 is TGTGCCAGCAGTGAATGGAAGGGAGAAGAGACCCAGTACTTC.

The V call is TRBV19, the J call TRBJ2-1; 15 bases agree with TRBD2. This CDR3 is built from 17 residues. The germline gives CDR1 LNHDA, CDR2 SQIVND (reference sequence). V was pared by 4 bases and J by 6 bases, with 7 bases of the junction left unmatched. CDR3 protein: CASSRRGLAGGPNEQFF. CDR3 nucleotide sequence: TGTGCCAGTAGTAGGCGAGGACTAGCGGGGGGGCCCAATGAGCAGTTCTTC.

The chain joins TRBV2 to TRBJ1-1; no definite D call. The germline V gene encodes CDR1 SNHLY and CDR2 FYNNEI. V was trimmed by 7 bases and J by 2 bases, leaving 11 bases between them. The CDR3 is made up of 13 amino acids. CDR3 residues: CASNPTANTEAFF. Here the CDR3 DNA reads TGTGCCAGCAATCCAACAGCTAACACTGAAGCTTTCTTT.